Shown below are 18 T cell receptor beta chains from a single sample sequenced in a study of blood T cell repertoires in COVID-19. The assay was immunoSEQ multiplex PCR, and TCRdb's table has in-frame clones only and misses some. The profile shows hundreds of thousands of clones, around 89% of them singletons. The sequenced sample consisted of PBMCs or T cells enriched from blood (not recorded which). Every receptor here comes from a man aged 25-45 years who had recovered from COVID-19.

The rearrangement links TRBV19 to TRBJ2-5, with 12 bases fitting TRBD2. The CDR3 loop spans 17 amino acids. V was pared by 5 bases and J by 5 bases, with 12 bases of the junction left unmatched. Germline assignment: CDR1 LNHDA and CDR2 SQIVND (reference sequence). In DNA form, the CDR3 reads TGTGCCAGTAGTCGCCGGACTAGCGGGGTGACCAGGGAGACCCAGTACTTC. Its translation: CASSRRTSGVTRETQYF.

The chain combines TRBV5-6 with TRBJ2-3, with D maybe TRBD2 (5 bases). The CDR3 has 15 amino acids. Germline V gene lookup returns CDR1 SGHDT and CDR2 YYEEEE. V lost 6 bases and J lost 1, with 15 bases in between. CDR3 DNA: TGTGCCAGCACCCGCGGGCTCGGCGGCACAGATACGCAGTATTTT. Protein: CASTRGLGGTDTQYF.

The chain recombines TRBV30 with TRBJ1-6; 7 positions agree with TRBD1. J lost 7 bases, V lost 2 bases, and 8 bases had no gene match. From germline, CDR1 is GTSNPN and CDR2 SVGIG (reference sequence). The CDR3 sequence is 15 residues long. CDR3 loop: CAWSPTRQGNSPLHF. The CDR3 nucleotides read TGTGCCTGGAGTCCGACGCGACAGGGAAATTCACCCCTCCACTTT.

The J gene is TRBJ2-4, the V gene TRBV7-2, with a possible D match to TRBD2 (6 bases). Germline-derived CDR1 and CDR2 are SGHTA and FQGNSA. The V end lost 1 base, the J end lost 9 bases, and 13 bases lay between the germline ends. The CDR3 is 14 residues long. The DNA for the CDR3 is TGTGCCAGCAGCTTAGACCGGGACTCCACCATTCAGTACTTC. This sequence encodes CASSLDRDSTIQYF.

The chain joins TRBV19 to TRBJ1-5; TRBD1 aligns across 9 bases. Germline V CDR1 and CDR2: LNHDA, SQIVND (reference sequence). The length of the CDR3 is 15 residues. V was clipped by 7 bases and J by 6 bases; unmatched bases: 10. The CDR3: CASKYRDRVFQPQHF. In DNA, the CDR3 is TGTGCCAGTAAATACCGGGACAGGGTATTTCAGCCCCAGCATTTT.

The rearrangement uses TRBV5-6 and TRBJ2-3, with 12 nucleotides matching TRBD2. V lost 4 bases and J lost 3; bases outside the gene matches: 3. The CDR3 spans 15 residues. Germline V gives CDR1 SGHDT, CDR2 YYEEEE. CDR3 protein: CASSTGTSGTDTQYF. CDR3 nucleotides: TGTGCCAGCAGCACCGGGACTAGCGGGACAGATACGCAGTATTTT.

The CDR3, as DNA: TGTGCCAGCTCGGAGGAGTCAGCGGTGACCTACGAGCAGTACTTC. Translating it yields CASSEESAVTYEQYF. The gene calls are TRBV18 and TRBJ2-7; D is possibly TRBD2 (5 bases). Germline CDR1 reads KGHSH; CDR2 reads LQKENI. V was clipped by 6 bases and J by 2 bases, with 17 bases between them. The CDR3 totals 15 residues.

This clone showed up just once. DNA of the CDR3: TGTGCCAGCAGTGAAGTGGACAGGGGGTTGTTAACTAATGAAAAACTGTTTTTT. Amino acid sequence: CASSEVDRGLLTNEKLFF. The genes are TRBV2 and TRBJ1-4; 10 bases agree with TRBD1. The CDR3 has 18 residues. V shed 1 base, J shed 1 base, and the junction held 6 bases outside the gene matches. CDR1 SNHLY and CDR2 FYNNEI come from the germline V gene.

This chain connects TRBV3-1 (or the pseudogene TRBV3-2) to TRBJ1-2, with D possibly being TRBD1 (5 bases). V gave up 2 bases and J gave up 5 bases, with 12 bases separating them. The CDR3 covers 14 residues. Germline-derived CDR1 and CDR2 are LGHDT and YNNKEL (reference sequence). CDR3 coding DNA: TGTGCCAGCAGCCAAAGGACAAGGATGTATGGCTACACCTTC. This translates into CASSQRTRMYGYTF.

This rearrangement joins TRBV9 to TRBJ2-7, with TRBD2 matching over 7 bases. V trimming: 0 bases; J trimming: 3 bases; junction bases outside the gene matches: 6. Per germline, CDR1 SGDLS and CDR2 YYNGEE. The CDR3 loop spans 15 amino acids. The CDR3: CASSVAAGEIYEQYF. The CDR3 nucleotides read TGTGCCAGCAGCGTAGCGGCGGGAGAGATCTACGAGCAGTACTTC.

V gene TRBV19 combines with J gene TRBJ1-1; D not resolved. Trimming cost V 5 bases and J 1 base, with 8 bases left between them. Germline assignment: CDR1 LNHDA and CDR2 SQIVND (reference sequence). The CDR3 contains 13 residues. CDR3 in DNA: TGTGCCAGTAGTCCGAACGGGAACACTGAAGCTTTCTTT. This translates into CASSPNGNTEAFF.

The rearrangement links TRBV7-6 to TRBJ2-7; unclear D gene. Trimming left V 0 bases short and J 3 bases short, with 6 bases between. The CDR3 has 13 amino acids. The germline V gene encodes CDR1 SGHVS and CDR2 FNYEAQ. The CDR3 loop reads CASSLAYYYEQYF. The CDR3 DNA reads as TGTGCCAGCAGCTTAGCGTACTACTACGAGCAGTACTTC.

This chain joins TRBV5-1 and TRBJ2-1, with 14 positions matching TRBD2. The CDR3 is 17 residues long. Germline assignment: CDR1 SGHRS and CDR2 YFSETQ. Trimming took 5 bases from V and 9 from J; bases not matched to a gene: 13. Written as DNA, the CDR3 is TGCGCCAGCAGTTTCCACATGACTAGCGGGAGGGCCTTTGAGCAGTTCTTC. It translates to CASSFHMTSGRAFEQFF.

The chain is built from TRBV28 and TRBJ2-7, with TRBD1 matching over 10 bases. After removal of 7 bases from V and 4 bases from J, the junction contained 7 bases not matched to a gene. The germline V gene encodes CDR1 MDHEN and CDR2 SYDVKM. The length of the CDR3 is 14 residues. The CDR3 region has the DNA TGTGCCAGCACCGGGACAGGGGCGGGGTACGAGCAGTACTTC. It encodes CASTGTGAGYEQYF.

CDR3 residues: CASSPRVGQFNEKLFF. The CDR3, as DNA: TGTGCCAGCAGCCCAAGGGTCGGACAGTTTAATGAAAAACTGTTTTTT. The V call is TRBV21-1, the J call TRBJ1-4; the D call of TRBD1 is as the table states it, not checked on the DNA. TRBV21-1 is assigned pseudogene status. The length of the CDR3 is 16 residues.

The V and J genes are TRBV3-1 (or the pseudogene TRBV3-2) and TRBJ1-2; 10 nucleotides agree with TRBD1. Trimming removed 5 bases from V and 5 bases from J; junction bases left unmatched: 8. The germline V gene has CDR1 LGHDT and CDR2 YNNKEL (reference sequence). The CDR3 consists of 15 residues. The CDR3 here is CASSAPGQGKYGYTF. CDR3 DNA: TGTGCCAGCAGCGCACCGGGACAGGGGAAATATGGCTACACCTTC.

This clone occurred a few times. The chain combines TRBV2 with TRBJ2-7; 9 bases align to TRBD1. Germline CDR1 reads SNHLY; CDR2 reads FYNNEI. V gave up 8 bases and J gave up 0 bases; unmatched junction bases: 8. The CDR3 covers 15 residues. CDR3 sequence: CASRPTGQGSYEQYF. CDR3 nucleotide sequence: TGTGCCAGCCGACCTACGGGACAGGGCTCCTACGAGCAGTACTTC. Based on the CDR3 plus reference TRBV2 and TRBJ2-7, the full variable domain is EPEVTQTPSHQVTQMGQEVILRCVPISNHLYFYWYRQILGQKVEFLVSFYNNEISEKSEIFDDQFSVERPDGSNFTLKIRSTKLEDSAMYFCASRPTGQGSYEQYFGPGTRLTVT.

This sequence joins TRBV19 and TRBJ1-3; 8 nucleotides align to TRBD1. The germline gives CDR1 LNHDA, CDR2 SQIVND (reference sequence). Trimming took 8 bases from V and 4 from J; bases not matched to a gene: 7. CDR3 size: 14 residues. CDR3: CASWTGFTGNTIYF. CDR3 sequence (DNA): TGTGCCAGTTGGACAGGGTTCACAGGAAACACCATATATTTT.